Described below is a single T cell receptor (beta chain) sequence and its context. A single record per CDR3 protein comes from TCRdb applying MiXCR to the 5' RACE reads. The profile covers approximately 140,000 distinct CDR3 sequences, with around two fifths appearing a single time and roughly 15% taken by the ten largest. The source of the sample is a study of CD8 T cells in ankylosing spondylitis. Trimming removed 1 base from V and 4 bases from J, with 20 bases in between. The CDR3 extends over 17 amino acids. Looked up from germline, CDR1 is SGHTA and CDR2 is FQGNSA. The origin of this receptor is a male donor with ankylosing spondylitis. The sample comprised synovial fluid, either unsorted or a sorted T cell fraction (not recorded which). The chain has TRBV7-2 and TRBJ2-7; possibly TRBD1 for D (6 bases). The CDR3 nucleotides read TGTGCCAGCAGCTTAGTCTGCAGGGGAAGTTGGGAATACGAGCAGTACTTC. Translation: CASSLVCRGSWEYEQYF.